The 20 T cell receptor beta chains listed next were all sequenced from one sample in a study of blood T cell repertoires in COVID-19. Sequencing was performed with immunoSEQ multiplex PCR; in TCRdb, only in-frame clones are kept and a portion is missing. Seen here are some 96,000 clones, more than 75% observed once, and the top ten hold 7% to 9.5%. The material sequenced was peripheral blood. The source of these receptors is a man aged 25-40 years in a cohort sampled during active COVID-19.

The chain has TRBV28 and TRBJ2-5; 8 positions match TRBD1. Per the germline V gene, CDR1 is MDHEN and CDR2 is SYDVKM. This CDR3 comprises 16 residues. J gave up 5 bases and V 6 bases, and 14 bases lay outside the gene matches. CDR3 sequence reads: CASRGDRSGSTETQYF. Here the CDR3 DNA reads TGTGCCAGCAGAGGGGACAGGAGCGGTAGTACGGAGACCCAGTACTTC. Full variable domain (missing parts from reference TRBV28 and TRBJ2-5): DVKVTQSSRYLVKRTGEKVFLECVQDMDHENMFWYRQDPGLGLRLIYFSYDVKMKEKGDIPEGYSVSREKKERFSLILESASTNQTSMYLCASRGDRSGSTETQYFGPGTRLLVL.

V is TRBV5-1 and J is TRBJ2-5, with unresolved D. V lost 2 bases and J 4 bases, leaving 18 bases between the germline ends. CDR1 is SGHRS, CDR2 YFSETQ, per germline. This CDR3 has 16 residues. The CDR3 DNA is TGCGCCAGCAGCTTACAAAGTGGCGACTTGGGAGAGACCCAGTACTTC. Protein: CASSLQSGDLGETQYF.

This chain connects TRBV9 to TRBJ2-3, with D tentatively TRBD2 (5 bases). There are 16 residues in the CDR3. With 0 bases removed from V and 1 base from J, the gap between germline ends came to 12 bases. CDR1 is SGDLS and CDR2 is YYNGEE in the germline V gene. The CDR3 loop is CASSVALLGGTDTQYF. The CDR3 nucleotides are TGTGCCAGCAGCGTAGCGTTGCTGGGAGGCACAGATACGCAGTATTTT.

This clone has a handful of counts. The rearrangement joins TRBV6-5 to TRBJ1-2; 11 nucleotides match TRBD1. V lost 7 bases to trimming and J lost 4 bases; unmatched junction nucleotides: 5. Looked up from germline, CDR1 is MNHEY and CDR2 is SVGAGI. The CDR3 covers 14 residues. CDR3 sequence reads: CASTLDRGLYGYTF. The DNA for the CDR3 is TGTGCCAGCACCCTGGACAGGGGGCTCTATGGCTACACCTTC.

The V gene is TRBV7-2, the J gene TRBJ2-7; 11 positions agree with TRBD1. V lost 5 bases, J lost 5 bases, and 8 bases stayed unmatched. Germline V gene data show CDR1 as SGHTA and CDR2 as FQGNSA. The CDR3 covers 15 residues. The CDR3 DNA reads TGTGCCAGCAGCCCCGGGACAGGGGGTCAGAACGAGCAGTACTTC. Its translation: CASSPGTGGQNEQYF. The full variable domain, with the rest looked up from reference TRBV7-2 and TRBJ2-7, is GAGVSQSPSNKVTEKGKDVELRCDPISGHTALYWYRQSLGQGLEFLIYFQGNSAPDKSGLPSDRFSAERTGGSVSTLTIQRTQQEDSAVYLCASSPGTGGQNEQYFGPGTRLTVT.

V gene TRBV29-1 combines with J gene TRBJ2-7; D might be TRBD1 (5 bases). Germline V lookup: CDR1 SQVTM, CDR2 ANQGSEA. V was cut by 1 base and J by 2 bases, with 12 bases left in between. This CDR3 comprises 14 residues. The CDR3 nucleotides are TGCAGCGTTGAAGGGCAGGGTCCTACCTACGAGCAGTACTTC. Translated, it gives CSVEGQGPTYEQYF.

The count of this clone is one. The gene calls are TRBV2 and TRBJ2-7; TRBD1 aligns across 10 bases. The V gene's germline CDR1 is SNHLY and CDR2 FYNNEI. J gave up 5 bases and V 3 bases, and 10 bases lay outside the gene matches. The CDR3 has 16 amino acids. CDR3 bases: TGTGCCAGCAGTGAGACGGGACAGGGGATCGACAACGAGCAGTACTTC. Translated, it gives CASSETGQGIDNEQYF.

This clone came up a few times. The gene calls are TRBV25-1 and TRBJ2-7, with 9 bases fitting TRBD1. Trimming took 3 bases from V and 5 from J; bases not matched to a gene: 5. CDR1 and CDR2 from the germline V gene are MGHDK and SYGVNS. The CDR3 is 14 amino acids. As DNA, the CDR3 is TGTGCCAGCAGTGATACGACAGGGGGGAACGAGCAGTACTTC. Translation gives CASSDTTGGNEQYF.

The chain joins TRBV7-9 to TRBJ1-1; D is possibly TRBD1 (5 bases). V lost 4 bases and J lost 6, with 9 bases in between. The CDR3 consists of 12 residues. Looked up from germline, CDR1 is SEHNR and CDR2 is FQNEAQ (reference sequence). CDR3 amino acids: CASSSGGSEAFF. CDR3 DNA: TGTGCCAGCAGCTCGGGGGGGTCTGAAGCTTTCTTT.

The chain combines TRBV5-6 with TRBJ1-4; perhaps TRBD1 as D (5 bases). Germline-derived CDR1 and CDR2 are SGHDT and YYEEEE. The CDR3 consists of 16 residues. V gave up 4 bases and J gave up 5 bases, with 18 bases separating them. DNA of the CDR3: TGTGCCAGCAGCGCAGGGACTTTTAAGTCGAATGAAAAACTGTTTTTT. This encodes CASSAGTFKSNEKLFF.

CDR3 DNA: TGTGCCAGCAGAGGGACAGGAACCTACGAGCAGTACTTC. Translated: CASRGTGTYEQYF. V gene TRBV2 combines with J gene TRBJ2-7; the match to TRBD1 covers 8 bases. V lost 6 bases and J lost 2; bases outside the gene matches: 3. This CDR3 contains 13 residues. Germline V gene data show CDR1 as SNHLY and CDR2 as FYNNEI.

This chain connects TRBV19 to TRBJ1-5; 10 bases fit TRBD1. V shed 3 bases, J shed 3 bases, and the junction held 5 bases outside the gene matches. Per the germline V gene, CDR1 is LNHDA and CDR2 is SQIVND (reference sequence). This CDR3 has 16 amino acids. The CDR3 sequence: CASSIGDRGSNQPQHF. CDR3 coding DNA: TGTGCCAGTAGTATCGGGGACAGGGGTTCCAATCAGCCCCAGCATTTT.

The rearrangement joins TRBV11-2 to TRBJ2-5, with TRBD1 matching over 8 bases. CDR3 length: 16 residues. In germline, CDR1 is SGHAT, CDR2 FQNNGV. V shed 1 base, J shed 2 bases, and the junction held 6 bases outside the gene matches. CDR3 DNA sequence: TGTGCCAGCAGCTTAGGGAGGACAGGGACACAAGAGACCCAGTACTTC. Amino acid sequence: CASSLGRTGTQETQYF.

The chain joins TRBV28 to TRBJ1-2, with D tentatively TRBD1 (6 bases). V was clipped by 5 bases and J by 8 bases, with 18 bases between them. The CDR3 is made up of 14 amino acids. The germline gives CDR1 MDHEN, CDR2 SYDVKM. The DNA of the CDR3 is TGTGCCAGCAGTCCACGGGGCAGGGGCTACGGCTACACCTTC. Its translation: CASSPRGRGYGYTF.

The chain couples TRBV18 to TRBJ1-1; weak D call: TRBD1 (6 bases). CDR3 length: 15 amino acids. In germline, CDR1 is KGHSH, CDR2 LQKENI. With 3 bases removed from V and 1 base from J, the gap between germline ends came to 12 bases. The CDR3 loop is CASSPKTGANTEAFF. The CDR3 DNA reads TGTGCCAGCTCACCGAAGACAGGTGCGAACACTGAAGCTTTCTTT.

This clone was picked up one time. V and J are TRBV20-1 and TRBJ1-2, with 7 bases that match TRBD1. The CDR3 covers 13 residues. Germline V gene data show CDR1 as DFQATT and CDR2 as SNEGSKA (reference sequence). The V and J ends lost 3 bases and 8 bases, in that order; junction bases with no gene match: 9. The CDR3 spells CSASEGGAYGYTF. The CDR3, as DNA: TGCAGTGCTAGTGAAGGGGGCGCGTACGGCTACACCTTC.

The CDR3 bases are TGTGCCAGCAGAAGAGACAAGAACACTGAAGCTTTCTTT. It codes for CASRRDKNTEAFF. The chain couples TRBV6-5 to TRBJ1-1; D gene unclear. Deletions cut 6 bases from V and 1 base from J, with 9 bases between. Per germline, CDR1 MNHEY and CDR2 SVGAGI. The CDR3 length is 13 residues.

This clone was seen once. The chain employs TRBV2 and TRBJ1-6; 7 nucleotides line up with TRBD1. V was clipped by 4 bases and J by 9 bases; unmatched bases: 6. CDR1 and CDR2 (germline): SNHLY, FYNNEI. This CDR3 is built from 14 residues. CDR3 region: CASSARQGGSPLHF. CDR3 sequence (DNA): TGTGCCAGCAGTGCTAGACAGGGAGGTTCACCCCTCCACTTT.

V usage is TRBV6-6 and J usage is TRBJ2-5; D is possibly TRBD2 (5 bases). Trimming shortened V by 0 bases and J by 2 bases, and 10 bases separated the two germline ends. Germline V CDR1 and CDR2: MNHNY, SVGAGI (reference sequence). This CDR3 has 15 residues. CDR3 protein: CASSYSRLKQETQYF. DNA of the CDR3: TGTGCCAGCAGTTACTCCCGACTAAAACAAGAGACCCAGTACTTC.

This chain joins TRBV18 and TRBJ1-4, with 8 bases matching TRBD1. V lost 3 bases, J lost 5 bases, and 2 bases stayed unmatched. The CDR3 is made up of 14 amino acids. Germline values: CDR1 KGHSH, CDR2 LQKENI. Here the CDR3 DNA reads TGTGCCAGCTCACCGCGACAGGGGAATGAAAAACTGTTTTTT. This sequence encodes CASSPRQGNEKLFF.